Listed here are 8 T cell receptor beta chains from one sample, sequenced in a study of control samples from healthy donors and cancer patients. Sequencing was performed with immunoSEQ multiplex PCR; in TCRdb, only in-frame clones are kept and a portion is missing. The repertoire holds 130,000 or so clones, with 89% as singletons. Sequencing was done on a sample of PBMCs. These receptors were taken from a man between 50 and 59 years old with head and neck cancer.

The V gene is TRBV6-2 or TRBV6-3, the J gene TRBJ2-1; TRBD2 matches at 11 bases. This CDR3 contains 16 residues. Germline V CDR1 and CDR2: MNHEY, SVGEGT. V was pared by 4 bases and J by 0 bases, with 2 bases of the junction left unmatched. CDR3 region: CASSLAGGSSYNEQFF. The CDR3 DNA sequence: TGTGCCAGCAGTTTAGCGGGGGGGAGCTCCTACAATGAGCAGTTCTTC.

The V and J genes are TRBV27 and TRBJ1-2, with a weak D call TRBD1 (5 bases). The CDR3 consists of 15 residues. Trimming removed 8 bases at V and 0 bases at J, with 16 bases between. CDR1 and CDR2 from the germline V gene are MNHEY and SMNVEV (reference sequence). The CDR3 loop reads CASHGTDPSNYGYTF. The CDR3 region has the DNA TGTGCCAGCCACGGGACGGACCCTTCTAACTATGGCTACACCTTC.

This clone has more than one count but fewer than ten. This chain links TRBV6-5 with TRBJ2-5, with 7 bases identical to TRBD1. The length of the CDR3 is 14 residues. V shed 7 bases, J shed 5 bases, and the junction held 10 bases outside the gene matches. Germline V gene lookup returns CDR1 MNHEY and CDR2 SVGAGI. CDR3 DNA: TGTGCCAGCACCCTACAGGGGTCGAGGGAGACCCAGTACTTC. Protein: CASTLQGSRETQYF.

The chain's CDR3 is CASSQRAENFYGYTF. In nucleotides, the CDR3 is TGCGCCAGCAGCCAAAGAGCAGAAAATTTCTATGGCTACACCTTC. The gene calls are TRBV4-1 and TRBJ1-2; D unresolved. The V gene lost 2 bases and the J gene lost 4 bases, with 14 bases spanning the gap. Germline values: CDR1 MGHRA, CDR2 YSYEKL. This CDR3 contains 15 residues.

This chain links TRBV7-9 with TRBJ2-1; D possibly corresponds to TRBD1 (6 bases). The CDR3 has 14 residues. V was clipped by 3 bases and J by 4 bases, with 10 bases between them. Germline CDR1 reads SEHNR; CDR2 reads FQNEAQ (reference sequence). The CDR3 region has the DNA TGTGCCAGCAGCTTCAAGGACAGATACAATGAGCAGTTCTTC. Translated: CASSFKDRYNEQFF.

V usage is TRBV27 and J usage is TRBJ2-1; 7 nucleotides line up with TRBD2. The CDR3 consists of 15 residues. V lost 6 bases, J lost 6 bases, and 11 bases stayed unmatched. Germline values: CDR1 MNHEY, CDR2 SMNVEV (reference sequence). The CDR3 DNA follows: TGTGCCAGCAGCTCCTTAGCGGGCGTGCGCAATGAGCAGTTCTTC. Residues: CASSSLAGVRNEQFF.

The chain combines TRBV5-6 with TRBJ2-7; no clear D. The CDR3 loop spans 13 amino acids. CDR1 and CDR2 from the germline V gene are SGHDT and YYEEEE. Trimming stripped 4 bases from V and 5 bases from J, with 13 bases between. CDR3 DNA sequence: TGTGCCAGCAGCCCCCGGCCTGGGGACGAGCAGTACTTC. Encoded protein: CASSPRPGDEQYF.

This chain joins TRBV5-1 and TRBJ2-7; possibly TRBD2 for D (5 bases). Germline CDR1 SGHRS, CDR2 YFSETQ. Trimming took 0 bases from V and 5 from J, leaving 12 bases between them. The CDR3 consists of 14 residues. The CDR3 spells CASSLVGLGNEQYF. The CDR3 bases are TGCGCCAGCAGCTTGGTTGGGCTCGGGAACGAGCAGTACTTC.